The text below deals with one T cell receptor (beta chain). The record originates from a study of brain T cells in children with intractable seizures. This table comes from immunoSEQ multiplex PCR, and its TCRdb copy is limited to in-frame clones, with some not included. The sample lists about 340,000 clones, over 90% seen once, with roughly 5.8% in the top ten. CDR1 SGHRS and CDR2 YFSETQ come from the germline V gene. The CDR3 sequence is 14 residues long. V was trimmed by 3 bases and J by 2 bases, leaving 9 bases between them. Noted time point: blood from clinic visit 5 months post-surgery; TSC patient then seizure free. Surgery cases with the highest brain T cell transcript signatures were chosen for sequencing. Patients received at least one anti-epileptic drug before surgery.

This chain connects TRBV5-1 to TRBJ1-3, with D maybe TRBD1 (5 bases). The clonotype comes from a boy younger than two with tuberous sclerosis and intractable seizures. The sample here was peripheral blood, taken about 5 months after surgery. CDR3 nucleotides: TGCGCCAGCAGCTCGGGGACGGCTGGAAACACCATATATTTT. The encoded protein is CASSSGTAGNTIYF.